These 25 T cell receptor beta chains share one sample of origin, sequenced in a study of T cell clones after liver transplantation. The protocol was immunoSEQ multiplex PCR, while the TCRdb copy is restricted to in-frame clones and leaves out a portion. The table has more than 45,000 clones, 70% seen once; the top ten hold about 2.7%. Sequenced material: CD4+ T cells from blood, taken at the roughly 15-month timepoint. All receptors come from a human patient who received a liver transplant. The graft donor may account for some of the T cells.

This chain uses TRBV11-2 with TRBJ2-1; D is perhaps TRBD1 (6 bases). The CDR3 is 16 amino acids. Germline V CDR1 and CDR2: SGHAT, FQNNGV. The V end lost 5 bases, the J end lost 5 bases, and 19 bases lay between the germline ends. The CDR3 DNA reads TGTGCCAGCAGCCGTAGACAGGTGGATAGGGACAATGAGCAGTTCTTC. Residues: CASSRRQVDRDNEQFF. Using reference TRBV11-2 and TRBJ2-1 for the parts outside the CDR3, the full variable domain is EAGVAQSPRYKIIEKRQSVAFWCNPISGHATLYWYQQILGQGPKLLIQFQNNGVVDDSQLPKDRFSAERLKGVDSTLKIQPAKLEDSAVYLCASSRRQVDRDNEQFFGPGTRLTVL.

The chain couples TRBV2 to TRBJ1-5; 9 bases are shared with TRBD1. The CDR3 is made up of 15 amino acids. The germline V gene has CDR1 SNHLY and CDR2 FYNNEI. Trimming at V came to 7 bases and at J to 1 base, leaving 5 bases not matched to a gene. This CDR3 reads CASTEDRGSNQPQHF. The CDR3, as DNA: TGTGCCAGCACCGAGGACAGGGGAAGCAATCAGCCCCAGCATTTT.

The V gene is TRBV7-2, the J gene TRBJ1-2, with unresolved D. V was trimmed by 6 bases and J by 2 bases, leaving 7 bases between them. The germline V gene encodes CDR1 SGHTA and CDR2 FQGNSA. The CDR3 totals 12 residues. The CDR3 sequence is CASSNLNYGYTF. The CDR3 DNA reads TGTGCCAGCAGTAATCTGAACTATGGCTACACCTTC. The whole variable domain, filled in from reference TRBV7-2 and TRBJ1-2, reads GAGVSQSPSNKVTEKGKDVELRCDPISGHTALYWYRQSLGQGLEFLIYFQGNSAPDKSGLPSDRFSAERTGGSVSTLTIQRTQQEDSAVYLCASSNLNYGYTFGSGTRLTVV.

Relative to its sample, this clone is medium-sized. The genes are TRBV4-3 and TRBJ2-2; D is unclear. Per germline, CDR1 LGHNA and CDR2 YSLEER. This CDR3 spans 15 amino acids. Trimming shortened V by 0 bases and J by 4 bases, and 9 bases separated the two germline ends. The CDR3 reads CASSQDNSLTGELFF. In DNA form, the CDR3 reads TGCGCCAGCAGCCAAGATAACAGCCTCACCGGGGAGCTGTTTTTT.

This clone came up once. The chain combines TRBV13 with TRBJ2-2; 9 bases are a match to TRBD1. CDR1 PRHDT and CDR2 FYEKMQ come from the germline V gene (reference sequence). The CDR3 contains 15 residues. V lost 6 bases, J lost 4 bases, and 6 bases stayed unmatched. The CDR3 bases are TGTGCCAGCAGACTTACGACAGGGGGCACCGGGGAGCTGTTTTTT. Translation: CASRLTTGGTGELFF.

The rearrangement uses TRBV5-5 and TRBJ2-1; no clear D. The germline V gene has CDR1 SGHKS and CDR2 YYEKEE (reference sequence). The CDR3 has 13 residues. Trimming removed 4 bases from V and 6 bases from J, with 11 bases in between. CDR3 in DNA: TGTGCCAGCAGCGCGGTATCCCTCAATGAGCAGTTCTTC. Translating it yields CASSAVSLNEQFF.

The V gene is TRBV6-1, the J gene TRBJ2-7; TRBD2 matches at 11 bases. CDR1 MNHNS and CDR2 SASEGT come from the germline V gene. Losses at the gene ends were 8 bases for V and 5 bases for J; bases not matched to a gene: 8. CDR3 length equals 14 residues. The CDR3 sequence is CASRVTSGEHEQYF. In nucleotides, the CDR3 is TGTGCCAGCCGAGTGACTAGCGGGGAACACGAGCAGTACTTC.

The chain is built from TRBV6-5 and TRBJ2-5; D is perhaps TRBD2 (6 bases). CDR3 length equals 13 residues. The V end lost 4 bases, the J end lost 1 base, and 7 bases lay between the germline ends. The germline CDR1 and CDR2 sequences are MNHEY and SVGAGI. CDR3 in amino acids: CASSWDFQETQYF. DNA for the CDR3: TGTGCCAGCAGTTGGGACTTCCAAGAGACCCAGTACTTC.

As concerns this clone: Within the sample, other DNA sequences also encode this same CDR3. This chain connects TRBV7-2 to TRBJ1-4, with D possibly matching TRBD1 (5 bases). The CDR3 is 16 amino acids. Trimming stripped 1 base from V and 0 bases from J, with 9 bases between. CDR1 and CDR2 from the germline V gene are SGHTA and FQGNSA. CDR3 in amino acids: CASSLDGTATNEKLFF. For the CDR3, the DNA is TGTGCCAGCAGCTTAGACGGGACTGCAACTAATGAAAAACTGTTTTTT.

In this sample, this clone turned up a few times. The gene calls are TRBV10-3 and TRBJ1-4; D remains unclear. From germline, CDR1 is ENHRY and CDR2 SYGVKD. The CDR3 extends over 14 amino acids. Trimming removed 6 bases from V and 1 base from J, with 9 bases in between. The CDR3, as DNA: TGTGCCATCAGCCAGACGGGAACTAATGAAAAACTGTTTTTT. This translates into CAISQTGTNEKLFF.

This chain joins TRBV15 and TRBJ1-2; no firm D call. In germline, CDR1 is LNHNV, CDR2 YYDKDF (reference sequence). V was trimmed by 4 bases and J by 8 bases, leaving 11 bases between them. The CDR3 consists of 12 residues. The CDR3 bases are TGTGCCACCAGCAAGACCGGCCCGGGCTACACCTTC. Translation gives CATSKTGPGYTF.

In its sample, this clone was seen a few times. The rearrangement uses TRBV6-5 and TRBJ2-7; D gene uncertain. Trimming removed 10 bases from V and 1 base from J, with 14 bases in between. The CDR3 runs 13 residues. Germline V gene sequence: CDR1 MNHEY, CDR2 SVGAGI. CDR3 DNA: TGTGCCACACGTCCCGCGGCGTCCTACGAGCAGTACTTC. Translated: CATRPAASYEQYF.

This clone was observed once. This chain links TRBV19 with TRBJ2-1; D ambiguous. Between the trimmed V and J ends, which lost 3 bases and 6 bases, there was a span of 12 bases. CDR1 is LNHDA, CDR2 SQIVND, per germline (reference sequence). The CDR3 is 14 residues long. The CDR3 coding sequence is TGTGCCAGTAGTATCCCCTCCTGGCGCAATGAGCAGTTCTTC. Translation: CASSIPSWRNEQFF.

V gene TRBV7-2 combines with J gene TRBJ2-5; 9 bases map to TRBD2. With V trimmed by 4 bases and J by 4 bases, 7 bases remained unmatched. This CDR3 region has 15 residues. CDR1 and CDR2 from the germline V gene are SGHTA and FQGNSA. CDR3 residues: CASSSLAGVRETQYF. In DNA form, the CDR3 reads TGTGCCAGCAGCTCTTTAGCGGGAGTACGAGAGACCCAGTACTTC.

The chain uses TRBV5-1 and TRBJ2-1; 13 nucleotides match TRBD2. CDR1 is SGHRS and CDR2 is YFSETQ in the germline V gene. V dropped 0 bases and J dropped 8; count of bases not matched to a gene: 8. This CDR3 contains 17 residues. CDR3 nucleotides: TGCGCCAGCAGCTTGGGCCACGGACTAGCGGGGGTATATGAGCAGTTCTTC. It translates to CASSLGHGLAGVYEQFF. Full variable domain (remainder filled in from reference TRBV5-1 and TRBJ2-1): KAGVTQTPRYLIKTRGQQVTLSCSPISGHRSVSWYQQTPGQGLQFLFEYFSETQRNKGNFPGRFSGRQFSNSRSEMNVSTLELGDSALYLCASSLGHGLAGVYEQFFGPGTRLTVL.

The CDR3 region has the DNA TGTGCCAGCAGGGGTGACAGGGTTACGGACACTGAAGCTTTCTTT. Protein product: CASRGDRVTDTEAFF. The chain is built from TRBV21-1 and TRBJ1-1; the D segment call TRBD1 is taken from the table without a DNA check. TRBV21-1 is recorded as a pseudogene. This CDR3 spans 15 amino acids.

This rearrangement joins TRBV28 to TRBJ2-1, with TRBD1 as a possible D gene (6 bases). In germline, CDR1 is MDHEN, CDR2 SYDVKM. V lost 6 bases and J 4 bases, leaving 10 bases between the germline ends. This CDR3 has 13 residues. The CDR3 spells CASRDTGYNEQFF. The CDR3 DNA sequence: TGTGCCAGCAGAGATACAGGGTACAATGAGCAGTTCTTC. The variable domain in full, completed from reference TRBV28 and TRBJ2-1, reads DVKVTQSSRYLVKRTGEKVFLECVQDMDHENMFWYRQDPGLGLRLIYFSYDVKMKEKGDIPEGYSVSREKKERFSLILESASTNQTSMYLCASRDTGYNEQFFGPGTRLTVL.

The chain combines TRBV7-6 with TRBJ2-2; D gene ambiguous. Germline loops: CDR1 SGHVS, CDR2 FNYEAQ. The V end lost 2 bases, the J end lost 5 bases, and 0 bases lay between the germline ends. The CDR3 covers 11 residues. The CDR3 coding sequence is TGTGCCAGCAGCTTAACCGGGGAGCTGTTTTTT. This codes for CASSLTGELFF. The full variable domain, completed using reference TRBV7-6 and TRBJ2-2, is GAGVSQSPRYKVTKRGQDVALRCDPISGHVSLYWYRQALGQGPEFLTYFNYEAQQDKSGLPNDRFSAERPEGSISTLTIQRTEQRDSAMYRCASSLTGELFFGEGSRLTVL.

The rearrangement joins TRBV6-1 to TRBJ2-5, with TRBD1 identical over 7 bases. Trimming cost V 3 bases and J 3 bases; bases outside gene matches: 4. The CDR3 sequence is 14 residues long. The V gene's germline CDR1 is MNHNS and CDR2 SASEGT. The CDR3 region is CASSDQQGKETQYF. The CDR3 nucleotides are TGTGCCAGCAGTGATCAACAGGGGAAAGAGACCCAGTACTTC.

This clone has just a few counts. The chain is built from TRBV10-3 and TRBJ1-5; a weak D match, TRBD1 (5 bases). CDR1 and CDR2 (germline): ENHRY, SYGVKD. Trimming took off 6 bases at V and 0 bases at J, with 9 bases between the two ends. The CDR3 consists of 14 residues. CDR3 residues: CAIRGDSSNQPQHF. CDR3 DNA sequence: TGTGCCATCAGGGGTGACAGTAGCAATCAGCCCCAGCATTTT.

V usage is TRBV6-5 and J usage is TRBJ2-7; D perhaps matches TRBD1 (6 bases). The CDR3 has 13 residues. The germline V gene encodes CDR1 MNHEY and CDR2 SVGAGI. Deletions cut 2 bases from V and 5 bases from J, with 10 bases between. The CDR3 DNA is TGTGCCAGCAGTTACCCCGACAGGAACGAGCAGTACGTC. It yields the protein CASSYPDRNEQYV.

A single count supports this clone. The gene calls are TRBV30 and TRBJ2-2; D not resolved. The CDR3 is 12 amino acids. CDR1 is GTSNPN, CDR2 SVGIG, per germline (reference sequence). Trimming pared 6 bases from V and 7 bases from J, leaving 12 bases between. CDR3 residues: CACSRPSGELFF. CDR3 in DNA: TGTGCCTGCAGCCGCCCTAGCGGGGAGCTGTTTTTT.

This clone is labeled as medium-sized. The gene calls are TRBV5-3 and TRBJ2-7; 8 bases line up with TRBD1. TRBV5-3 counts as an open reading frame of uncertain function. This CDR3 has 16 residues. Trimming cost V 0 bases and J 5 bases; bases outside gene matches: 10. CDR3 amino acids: CARSLVISRGQDEQYV. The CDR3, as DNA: TGTGCCAGAAGCTTGGTAATCTCCAGGGGGCAGGACGAGCAGTACGTC.

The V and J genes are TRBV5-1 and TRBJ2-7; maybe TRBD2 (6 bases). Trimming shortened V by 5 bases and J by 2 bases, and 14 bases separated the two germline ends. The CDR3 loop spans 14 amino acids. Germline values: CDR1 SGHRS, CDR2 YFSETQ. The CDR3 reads CASRAGRETYEQYF. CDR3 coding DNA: TGCGCCAGCAGGGCAGGGCGGGAAACCTACGAGCAGTACTTC.

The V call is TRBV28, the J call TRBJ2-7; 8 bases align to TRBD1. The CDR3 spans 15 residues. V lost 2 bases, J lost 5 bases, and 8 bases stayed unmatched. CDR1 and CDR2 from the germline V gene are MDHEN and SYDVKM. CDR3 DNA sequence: TGTGCCAGCAGTTTAGGGGCAGGGGGCAAGAACGAGCAGTACTTC. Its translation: CASSLGAGGKNEQYF. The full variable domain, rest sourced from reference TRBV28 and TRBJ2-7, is DVKVTQSSRYLVKRTGEKVFLECVQDMDHENMFWYRQDPGLGLRLIYFSYDVKMKEKGDIPEGYSVSREKKERFSLILESASTNQTSMYLCASSLGAGGKNEQYFGPGTRLTVT.